This record covers a single T cell receptor beta chain. Germline CDR1 reads SGHTA; CDR2 reads FQGNSA. The V gene lost 5 bases and the J gene lost 12 bases, with 22 bases spanning the gap. The CDR3 is 14 amino acids. How the authors handled the data: Reference gene primer amplification yielded estimated nucleated cell counts. The data were produced by immunoSEQ multiplex PCR, yet TCRdb's version contains in-frame clones alone and is incomplete. V, J and clone size were drawn from that table, and D and trimming were deduced from the DNA. The sample contains approximately 64,000 clones, about 88% of which appear only once. This specimen belongs to a study of blood T cell repertoires in COVID-19. Study in general: Samples of COVID-19 (acute and convalescent) were obtained from the United States, Italy and Spain. In each case, the material was cDNA or gDNA derived from T cells, B-cell-depleted T cells, or PBMCs.

The rearrangement links TRBV7-2 to TRBJ2-5; D call uncertain. Sequencing was carried out using peripheral blood. This clonotype was sampled from a man in his 70s with acute or convalescent COVID-19. CDR3 nucleotides: TGTGCCAGCAGCCGCAACCTTTCTCCCGGAGCCGAGTACTTC. It yields the protein CASSRNLSPGAEYF.